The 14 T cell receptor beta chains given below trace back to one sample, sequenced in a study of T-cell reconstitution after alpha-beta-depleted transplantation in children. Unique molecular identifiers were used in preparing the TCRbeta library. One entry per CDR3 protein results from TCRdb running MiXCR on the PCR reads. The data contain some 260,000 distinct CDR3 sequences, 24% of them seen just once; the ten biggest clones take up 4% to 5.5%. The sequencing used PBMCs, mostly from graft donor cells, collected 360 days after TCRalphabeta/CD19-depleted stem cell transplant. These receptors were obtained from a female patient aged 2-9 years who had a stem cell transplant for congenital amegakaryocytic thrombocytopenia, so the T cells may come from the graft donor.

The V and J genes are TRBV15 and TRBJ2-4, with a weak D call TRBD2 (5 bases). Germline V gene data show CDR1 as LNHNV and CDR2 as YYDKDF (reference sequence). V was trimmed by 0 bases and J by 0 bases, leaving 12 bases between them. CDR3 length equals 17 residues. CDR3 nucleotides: TGTGCCACCAGCAGAGATTCGGGGAATGTAGCCAAAAACATTCAGTACTTC. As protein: CATSRDSGNVAKNIQYF. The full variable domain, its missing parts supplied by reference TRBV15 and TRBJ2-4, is DAMVIQNPRYQVTQFGKPVTLSCSQTLNHNVMYWYQQKSSQAPKLLFHYYDKDFNNEADTPDNFQSRRPNTSFCFLDIRSPGLGDTAMYLCATSRDSGNVAKNIQYFGAGTRLSVL.

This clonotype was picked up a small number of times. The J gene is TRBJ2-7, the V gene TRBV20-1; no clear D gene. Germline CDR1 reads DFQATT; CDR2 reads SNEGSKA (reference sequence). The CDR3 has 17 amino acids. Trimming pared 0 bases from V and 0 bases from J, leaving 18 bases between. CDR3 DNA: TGCAGTGCTAGAGATTGGTCATACGGCCTCTCCTCCTACGAGCAGTACTTC. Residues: CSARDWSYGLSSYEQYF.

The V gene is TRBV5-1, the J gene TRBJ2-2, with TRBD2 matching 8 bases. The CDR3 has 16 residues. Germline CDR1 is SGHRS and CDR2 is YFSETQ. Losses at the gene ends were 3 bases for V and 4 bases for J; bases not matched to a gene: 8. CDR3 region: CASSSPYGGGTGELFF. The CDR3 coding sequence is TGCGCCAGCAGCTCACCCTACGGGGGGGGCACCGGGGAGCTGTTTTTT. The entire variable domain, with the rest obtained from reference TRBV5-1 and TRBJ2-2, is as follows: KAGVTQTPRYLIKTRGQQVTLSCSPISGHRSVSWYQQTPGQGLQFLFEYFSETQRNKGNFPGRFSGRQFSNSRSEMNVSTLELGDSALYLCASSSPYGGGTGELFFGEGSRLTVL.

The CDR3 is CASSLVSKNTGELFF. The CDR3 DNA reads TGTGCCAGCAGCTTAGTTAGCAAGAACACCGGGGAGCTGTTTTTT. The rearrangement uses TRBV7-2 and TRBJ2-2, with no clear D. Trimming took 1 base from V and 1 from J, leaving 7 bases between them. CDR1 and CDR2 (germline): SGHTA, FQGNSA. This CDR3 has 15 residues.

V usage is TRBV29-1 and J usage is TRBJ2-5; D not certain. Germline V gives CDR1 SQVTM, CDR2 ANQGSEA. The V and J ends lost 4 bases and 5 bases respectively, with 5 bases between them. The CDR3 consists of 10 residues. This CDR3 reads CSVVGETQYF. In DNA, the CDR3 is TGCAGCGTTGTGGGGGAGACCCAGTACTTC.

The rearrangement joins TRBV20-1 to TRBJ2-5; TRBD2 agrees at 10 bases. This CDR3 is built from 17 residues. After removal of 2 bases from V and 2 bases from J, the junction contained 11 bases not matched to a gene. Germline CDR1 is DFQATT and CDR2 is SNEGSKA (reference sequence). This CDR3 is CSARQLPGLALQETQYF. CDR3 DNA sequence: TGCAGTGCTAGACAACTTCCGGGACTAGCGTTGCAAGAGACCCAGTACTTC.

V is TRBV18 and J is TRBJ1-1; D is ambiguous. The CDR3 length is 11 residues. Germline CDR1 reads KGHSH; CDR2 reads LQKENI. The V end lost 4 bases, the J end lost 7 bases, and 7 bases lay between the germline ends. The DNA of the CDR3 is TGTGCCAGCTCACGATCAGGTGAAGCTTTCTTT. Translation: CASSRSGEAFF.

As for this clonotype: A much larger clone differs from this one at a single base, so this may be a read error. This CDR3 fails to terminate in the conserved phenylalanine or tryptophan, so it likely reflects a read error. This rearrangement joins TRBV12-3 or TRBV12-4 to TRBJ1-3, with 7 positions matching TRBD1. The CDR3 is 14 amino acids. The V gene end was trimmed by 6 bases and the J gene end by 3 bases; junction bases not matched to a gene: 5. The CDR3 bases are TGTGCCAGCAGCCGCAGGGGGGATGGAAACACCATATATTGT. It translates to CASSRRGDGNTIYC.

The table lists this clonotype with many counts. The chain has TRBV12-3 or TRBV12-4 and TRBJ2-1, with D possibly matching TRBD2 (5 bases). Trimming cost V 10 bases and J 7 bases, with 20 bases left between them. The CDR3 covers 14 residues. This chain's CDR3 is CATARGLFNNEQFF. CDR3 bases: TGTGCCACGGCCCGTGGACTGTTTAATAATGAGCAGTTCTTC.

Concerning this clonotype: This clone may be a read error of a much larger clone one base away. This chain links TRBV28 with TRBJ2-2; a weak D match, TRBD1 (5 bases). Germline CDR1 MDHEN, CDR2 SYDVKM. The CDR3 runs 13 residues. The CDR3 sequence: CASSGHRTAELFF. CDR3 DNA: TGTGCCAGCAGTGGACACCGCACCGCGGAGCTGTTTTTT.

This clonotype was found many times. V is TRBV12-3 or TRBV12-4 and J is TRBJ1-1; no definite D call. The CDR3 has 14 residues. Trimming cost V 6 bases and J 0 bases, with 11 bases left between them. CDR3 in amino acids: CASRRVTVNTEAFF. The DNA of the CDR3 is TGTGCCAGCAGGCGCGTGACGGTGAACACTGAAGCTTTCTTT.

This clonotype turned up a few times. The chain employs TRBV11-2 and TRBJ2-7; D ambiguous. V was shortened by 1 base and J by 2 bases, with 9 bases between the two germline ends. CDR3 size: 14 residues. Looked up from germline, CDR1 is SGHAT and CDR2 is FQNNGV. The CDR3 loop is CASSLVYQTYEQYF. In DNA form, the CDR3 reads TGTGCCAGCAGCTTAGTGTACCAGACCTACGAGCAGTACTTC.

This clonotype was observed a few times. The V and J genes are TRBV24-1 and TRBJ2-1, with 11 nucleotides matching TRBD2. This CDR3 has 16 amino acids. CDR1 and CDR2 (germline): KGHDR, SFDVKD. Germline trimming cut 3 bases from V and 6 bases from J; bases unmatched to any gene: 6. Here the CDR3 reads CATSDKLAGVFNEQFF. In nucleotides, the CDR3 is TGTGCCACCAGTGATAAACTAGCGGGAGTATTCAATGAGCAGTTCTTC.

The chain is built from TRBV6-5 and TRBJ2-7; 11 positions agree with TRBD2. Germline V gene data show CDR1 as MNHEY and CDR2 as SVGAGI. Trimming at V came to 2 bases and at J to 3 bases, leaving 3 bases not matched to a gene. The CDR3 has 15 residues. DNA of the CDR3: TGTGCCAGCAGTTACCGGACTAGCGGGCGCTACGAGCAGTACTTC. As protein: CASSYRTSGRYEQYF.